These 30 T cell receptor beta chains were sequenced from one sample in a study of T cell repertoires in aging, cancer and after chemotherapy. Peripheral blood genomic DNA, not sorted cells or RNA, was the template. TRB rearrangements spanning V, D and J were amplified using mixed TRB-A/B primers. TCRdb reprocessed the multiplex PCR reads with MiXCR, giving one entry per CDR3 protein. The sample contains some 2,600 distinct CDR3 sequences, nearly 55% of which appear only once. Sequencing was carried out using blood. Receptor source: a human donor with a blood cancer.

The J gene is TRBJ1-2, the V gene TRBV10-3; 8 bases agree with TRBD1. The CDR3 length is 12 residues. The V gene end was trimmed by 4 bases and the J gene end by 7 bases; junction bases not matched to a gene: 2. Germline values: CDR1 ENHRY, CDR2 SYGVKD. The CDR3 region is CAISGTGPGYTF. CDR3 sequence (DNA): TGTGCCATCAGTGGGACAGGGCCTGGCTACACCTTC.

The chain employs TRBV19 and TRBJ2-2, with D unclear. The CDR3 is made up of 13 amino acids. Trimming stripped 1 base from V and 3 bases from J, with 3 bases between. Looked up from germline, CDR1 is LNHDA and CDR2 is SQIVND (reference sequence). CDR3 in amino acids: CASSIGYTGELFF. CDR3 nucleotides: TGTGCCAGTAGTATAGGGTACACCGGGGAGCTGTTTTTT.

The genes are TRBV5-5 and TRBJ1-5; D unclear. CDR1 and CDR2 from the germline V gene are SGHKS and YYEKEE (reference sequence). V was cut by 0 bases and J by 6 bases, with 10 bases left in between. This CDR3 has 14 amino acids. This chain's CDR3 is CASSLGASGQPQHF. In DNA, the CDR3 is TGTGCCAGCAGCTTGGGCGCCTCGGGTCAGCCCCAGCATTTT.

The J gene is TRBJ1-6, the V gene TRBV5-4; 7 nucleotides line up with TRBD1. The CDR3 is made up of 15 amino acids. Trimming took 2 bases from V and 2 from J; bases not matched to a gene: 1. Per germline, CDR1 SGHNT and CDR2 YYREEE (reference sequence). CDR3 in DNA: TGTGCCAGCAGCTTTGACAGGGCCTATAATTCACCCCTCCACTTT. Its translation is CASSFDRAYNSPLHF.

V and J are TRBV24-1 and TRBJ2-1; the match to TRBD1 covers 9 bases. V trimming: 3 bases; J trimming: 4 bases; junction bases outside the gene matches: 3. The CDR3 consists of 15 residues. CDR1 is KGHDR, CDR2 SFDVKD, per germline. The CDR3 sequence is CATSDDRGVYNEQFF. The CDR3 region has the DNA TGTGCCACCAGTGATGACAGGGGGGTATACAATGAGCAGTTCTTC.

The chain joins TRBV20-1 to TRBJ1-2; D not resolved. The V end was cut by 0 bases, the J end by 7 bases, with 15 bases between. The CDR3 consists of 14 residues. Looked up from germline, CDR1 is DFQATT and CDR2 is SNEGSKA (reference sequence). The chain's CDR3 is CSARDITPPRGYTF. The CDR3 bases are TGCAGTGCTAGAGATATCACCCCCCCACGTGGCTACACCTTC.

The J gene is TRBJ1-2, the V gene TRBV5-6, with a weak D call TRBD1 (6 bases). V lost 4 bases, J lost 8 bases, and 18 bases lay in between. The CDR3 consists of 14 residues. The germline V gene has CDR1 SGHDT and CDR2 YYEEEE. CDR3 coding DNA: TGTGCCAGCAGCCGGGGAGGGGGGTCCTTCGGCTACACCTTC. This sequence encodes CASSRGGGSFGYTF.

The chain couples TRBV19 to TRBJ1-2, with 9 bases aligning to TRBD1. This CDR3 has 15 residues. The germline V gene encodes CDR1 LNHDA and CDR2 SQIVND (reference sequence). Trimming at V came to 4 bases and at J to 3 bases, leaving 6 bases not matched to a gene. The CDR3 here is CASSTGTGRDYGYTF. The CDR3 coding sequence is TGTGCCAGTAGTACCGGGACAGGGAGGGACTATGGCTACACCTTC. Together with reference TRBV19 and TRBJ1-2, the CDR3 gives the full variable domain: DGGITQSPKYLFRKEGQNVTLSCEQNLNHDAMYWYRQDPGQGLRLIYYSQIVNDFQKGDIAEGYSVSREKKESFPLTVTSAQKNPTAFYLCASSTGTGRDYGYTFGSGTRLTVV.

The genes are TRBV20-1 and TRBJ1-5; TRBD1 aligns across 8 bases. Germline CDR1 is DFQATT and CDR2 is SNEGSKA (reference sequence). Trimming took 1 base from V and 5 from J; bases not matched to a gene: 16. The CDR3 contains 18 residues. CDR3 protein: CSARGEILAGQGHQPQHF. The DNA of the CDR3 is TGCAGTGCTAGAGGTGAGATCTTAGCTGGACAGGGCCATCAGCCCCAGCATTTT.

This clonotype was counted a few times. The V gene is TRBV13, the J gene TRBJ1-2; the match to TRBD1 covers 9 bases. CDR3 size: 13 residues. The V gene end was trimmed by 5 bases and the J gene end by 7 bases; junction bases not matched to a gene: 5. The germline CDR1 and CDR2 sequences are PRHDT and FYEKMQ (reference sequence). CDR3 DNA sequence: TGTGCCAGCAGCGAGGGACAGGGAGCTGGCTACACCTTC. This translates into CASSEGQGAGYTF. Drawing the rest from reference TRBV13 and TRBJ1-2, the complete variable domain is AAGVIQSPRHLIKEKRETATLKCYPIPRHDTVYWYQQGPGQDPQFLISFYEKMQSDKGSIPDRFSAQQFSDYHSELNMSSLELGDSALYFCASSEGQGAGYTFGSGTRLTVV.

This chain connects TRBV6-5 to TRBJ2-3; TRBD2 matches 10 bases. The trim removed 4 bases at V and 1 base at J, leaving 5 bases unmatched. The CDR3 sequence is 16 residues long. CDR1 is MNHEY, CDR2 SVGAGI, per germline. CDR3 DNA sequence: TGTGCCAGCAGTTGGAAACTAGCGGGGCGCACAGATACGCAGTATTTT. Its protein product is CASSWKLAGRTDTQYF.

The rearrangement joins TRBV19 to TRBJ2-3; TRBD2 matches 11 bases. Germline V gene lookup returns CDR1 LNHDA and CDR2 SQIVND (reference sequence). This CDR3 is built from 19 residues. V shed 4 bases and J 3 bases; nucleotides not matched to a gene: 15. The CDR3 DNA reads as TGTGCCAGTAGTAGCCCCTTCTTTAGCGGGGGGGCCGCAACAGATACGCAGTATTTT. Encoded protein: CASSSPFFSGGAATDTQYF.

A note on this clonotype: The CDR3 end shows no conserved phenylalanine or tryptophan, and so a read error is likely. The chain employs TRBV27 and TRBJ2-1, with 8 positions matching TRBD1. Germline loops: CDR1 MNHEY, CDR2 SMNVEV (reference sequence). The CDR3 extends over 15 amino acids. CDR3 sequence: CATSDQTGAYNEQFI. DNA for the CDR3: TGTGCCACCAGTGATCAGACAGGGGCCTACAATGAGCAGTTCATC.

The chain carries TRBV19 and TRBJ1-1; D not certain. The length of the CDR3 is 13 residues. Between the trimmed V and J ends, which lost 5 bases and 1 base, there was a span of 8 bases. In germline, CDR1 is LNHDA, CDR2 SQIVND (reference sequence). The CDR3 spells CASSGPQNTEAFF. In DNA, the CDR3 is TGTGCCAGTAGTGGGCCCCAGAACACTGAAGCTTTCTTT.

This chain uses TRBV6-1 with TRBJ1-3; the D gene is possibly TRBD1 (6 bases). CDR1 MNHNS and CDR2 SASEGT come from the germline V gene. This CDR3 region has 16 residues. Trimming pared 7 bases from V and 0 bases from J, leaving 16 bases between. In DNA form, the CDR3 reads TGTGCCAGCATTAGAATACAGGGCCCCTCTGGAAACACCATATATTTT. It translates to CASIRIQGPSGNTIYF.

This clonotype has more than one count but fewer than ten. The chain couples TRBV24-1 to TRBJ1-1, with a weak D call TRBD1 (6 bases). Trimming took off 2 bases at V and 7 bases at J, with 19 bases between the two ends. Germline CDR1 KGHDR, CDR2 SFDVKD. The CDR3 runs 16 residues. The CDR3 DNA sequence: TGTGCCACCAGTGATTCCTCTAGGGGGGCCTACCATGAAGCTTTCTTT. It translates to CATSDSSRGAYHEAFF.

This clonotype has a handful of counts. The chain carries TRBV29-1 and TRBJ2-1; TRBD1 might be the D (6 bases). The V and J ends lost 4 bases and 1 base respectively, with 11 bases between them. Germline-derived CDR1 and CDR2 are SQVTM and ANQGSEA. The CDR3 has 14 residues. CDR3 region: CSVGFRGSYNEQFF. Here the CDR3 DNA reads TGCAGCGTTGGATTCAGGGGTTCCTACAATGAGCAGTTCTTC.

The chain couples TRBV30 to TRBJ2-6, with 12 bases that match TRBD1. With V trimmed by 5 bases and J by 3 bases, 5 bases remained unmatched. The CDR3 spans 16 residues. The germline V gene encodes CDR1 GTSNPN and CDR2 SVGIG (reference sequence). The CDR3 DNA is TGTGCCTGGGGGGGACAGGGGGCTGGTGGGGCCAACGTCCTGACTTTC. Protein: CAWGGQGAGGANVLTF.

The chain recombines TRBV10-3 with TRBJ2-7; D may be TRBD1 (6 bases). CDR1 is ENHRY and CDR2 is SYGVKD in the germline V gene. Trimming cost V 5 bases and J 4 bases, with 15 bases left between them. The CDR3 totals 14 residues. The DNA of the CDR3 is TGTGCCATCAGTCCGCGACAGGTTCGGTACGAGCAGTACTTC. It translates to CAISPRQVRYEQYF.

This chain joins TRBV27 and TRBJ1-1, with 10 bases aligning to TRBD1. There are 15 residues in the CDR3. The V gene's germline CDR1 is MNHEY and CDR2 SMNVEV (reference sequence). The junction had 8 bases not matched to a gene; V was cut back by 8 bases and J by 2 bases. In nucleotides, the CDR3 is TGTGCCAGCGGCATAGGGACAGGGGTAAACACTGAAGCTTTCTTT. It translates to CASGIGTGVNTEAFF.

This clonotype occurred a few times. The chain uses TRBV12-3 or TRBV12-4 and TRBJ2-1, with 9 bases identical to TRBD1. CDR3 length equals 16 residues. The V segment lost 5 bases and the J segment 7 bases; nucleotides outside the gene matches: 12. The chain's CDR3 is CASSPRLGTGYNEQFF. The CDR3 bases are TGTGCCAGCAGTCCGCGGTTAGGGACAGGGTATAATGAGCAGTTCTTC.

V usage is TRBV12-1 and J usage is TRBJ2-7; the table's D call of TRBD1 was not tested on the DNA. TRBV12-1 is a pseudogene. The CDR3 spans 15 residues. The DNA of the CDR3 is TGTGCCAGCAGCTACCGGGACAGGGGAGCAGTCGAGCAGTACTTC. Protein: CASSYRDRGAVEQYF.

Written as DNA, the CDR3 is TGTGCCAGTTCCGACAGGGGAATTGGGGCCAACGTCCTGACTTTC. It encodes CASSDRGIGANVLTF. The chain joins TRBV19 to TRBJ2-6; 8 nucleotides match TRBD1. The CDR3 loop spans 15 amino acids. Per germline, CDR1 LNHDA and CDR2 SQIVND (reference sequence). V dropped 8 bases and J dropped 3; count of bases not matched to a gene: 6.

The V gene is TRBV6-1, the J gene TRBJ2-7, with TRBD2 matching 15 bases. The germline CDR1 and CDR2 sequences are MNHNS and SASEGT. The ends lost 6 bases at V and 1 base at J; junction bases unmatched: 1. The CDR3 contains 15 residues. The CDR3 region has the DNA TGTGCCAGCAGGGGACTAGCGGGGGGTTCCTACGAGCAGTACTTC. It encodes CASRGLAGGSYEQYF.

V usage is TRBV30 and J usage is TRBJ2-5; D perhaps matches TRBD2 (6 bases). The CDR3 contains 15 residues. Trimming stripped 2 bases from V and 4 bases from J, with 17 bases between. CDR1 and CDR2 from the germline V gene are GTSNPN and SVGIG (reference sequence). This CDR3 is CAWSPGTLIRETQYF. The CDR3 DNA sequence: TGTGCCTGGAGTCCCGGGACTTTAATACGAGAGACCCAGTACTTC.

The chain carries TRBV19 and TRBJ1-2; D unclear. The CDR3 runs to 15 residues. Per germline, CDR1 LNHDA and CDR2 SQIVND (reference sequence). Between the trimmed V and J ends, which lost 6 bases and 0 bases, there was a span of 14 bases. CDR3 in amino acids: CASSLTWAPNYGYTF. The CDR3 DNA reads as TGTGCCAGTAGCTTGACCTGGGCACCTAACTATGGCTACACCTTC.

Only a few counts were recorded for this clonotype. The chain links TRBV11-1 to TRBJ1-2; 10 bases agree with TRBD1. The CDR3 is made up of 13 amino acids. Germline V CDR1 and CDR2: SGHAT, FQDESV (reference sequence). V was pared by 6 bases and J by 8 bases, with 6 bases of the junction left unmatched. The CDR3 nucleotides read TGTGCCAGCAGGTTTGGACAGGGGGGCGGCTACACCTTC. This sequence encodes CASRFGQGGGYTF.

This clonotype occurred a few times. The rearrangement joins TRBV6-6 to TRBJ2-7, with 8 bases lining up with TRBD1. Germline V gene data show CDR1 as MNHNY and CDR2 as SVGAGI (reference sequence). This CDR3 is built from 18 residues. The J segment lost 0 bases and the V segment lost 0 bases, leaving 10 bases of the junction unmatched. The CDR3 DNA reads as TGTGCCAGCAGTTACTCCCGATACAGGGGGGCAACCTCCTACGAGCAGTACTTC. Translation: CASSYSRYRGATSYEQYF.

This clonotype turned up a few times. CDR3 in amino acids: CASSPGGPTYNEQFF. The CDR3 DNA follows: TGTGCCAGCTCACCTGGGGGCCCCACTTACAATGAGCAGTTCTTC. The rearrangement links TRBV18 to TRBJ2-1; possibly TRBD1 for D (6 bases). Germline lookup yields CDR1 KGHSH and CDR2 LQKENI. V dropped 3 bases and J dropped 4 bases, with 13 bases sitting between them. The CDR3 contains 15 residues.

The chain carries TRBV5-1 and TRBJ1-1; D gene ambiguous. The CDR3 runs 15 residues. Germline V gives CDR1 SGHRS, CDR2 YFSETQ. Between the trimmed V and J ends, which lost 0 bases and 0 bases, there was a span of 9 bases. CDR3 DNA sequence: TGCGCCAGCAGCTTGGATGGGAATTTGAACACTGAAGCTTTCTTT. Translated, it gives CASSLDGNLNTEAFF.